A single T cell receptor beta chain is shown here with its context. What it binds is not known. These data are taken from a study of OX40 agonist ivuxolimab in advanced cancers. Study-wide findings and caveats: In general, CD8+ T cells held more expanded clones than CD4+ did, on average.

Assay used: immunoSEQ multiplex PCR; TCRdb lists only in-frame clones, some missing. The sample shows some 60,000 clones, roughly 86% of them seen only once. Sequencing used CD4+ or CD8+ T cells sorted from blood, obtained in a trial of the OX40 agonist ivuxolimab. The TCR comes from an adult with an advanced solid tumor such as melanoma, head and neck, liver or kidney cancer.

The CDR3 region is CAISESRGTSGRYNEQFF. The CDR3 nucleotides are TGTGCCATCAGTGAGTCTCGGGGAACTAGCGGGAGATACAATGAGCAGTTCTTC. V usage is TRBV10-3 and J usage is TRBJ2-1, with TRBD2 identical over 11 bases. V trimming: 0 bases; J trimming: 4 bases; junction bases outside the gene matches: 8. From germline, CDR1 is ENHRY and CDR2 SYGVKD. The CDR3 contains 18 residues.